The TCR beta chain under discussion was sequenced for a study of T cell changes during pregnancy in multiple sclerosis (dated by TCRdb to between 2017 and 2020). Study-wide context: Changes in the T cell repertoire over the course of pregnancy were examined in this study in women with multiple sclerosis.

The method behind the library was the immunoSEQ multiplex PCR assay. Held by TCRdb, this immuneACCESS table contains in-frame sequences only and omits some clones. Under half of the omission traces to an unresolved V gene where checked; the cause of the rest is unknown. This sample comprises about 110,000 clones, just under 95% of them detected only once. Clones ranked in the top ten supply approximately 1.6% of the sample. Details on this clone: Its antigen is currently not known. Qualities for individual bases were not recorded, and no much larger clone is one base off.

This clonotype was obtained from a female donor with multiple sclerosis, enrolled in a pregnancy study. The sample in question was peripheral blood, obtained after pregnancy.

The base sequence is TGTGCCAGCAGGCAGGGGGCCCGTGCAACTAATGAAAAACTGTTTTTT. Its protein is CASRQGARATNEKLFF. Recombination joined TRBV2 with TRBJ1-4; TRBD1 matches 8 bases in the middle. Compared with germline, V lacks 6 bases and J lacks 0 bases; bases without a gene match: 6. The CDR3 goes from the cysteine to the phenylalanine over 16 residues. This entry keeps only the CDR3 DNA: 48 bases, framed from base 1. CDR1 SNHLY and CDR2 FYNNEI are derived from the germline V gene.